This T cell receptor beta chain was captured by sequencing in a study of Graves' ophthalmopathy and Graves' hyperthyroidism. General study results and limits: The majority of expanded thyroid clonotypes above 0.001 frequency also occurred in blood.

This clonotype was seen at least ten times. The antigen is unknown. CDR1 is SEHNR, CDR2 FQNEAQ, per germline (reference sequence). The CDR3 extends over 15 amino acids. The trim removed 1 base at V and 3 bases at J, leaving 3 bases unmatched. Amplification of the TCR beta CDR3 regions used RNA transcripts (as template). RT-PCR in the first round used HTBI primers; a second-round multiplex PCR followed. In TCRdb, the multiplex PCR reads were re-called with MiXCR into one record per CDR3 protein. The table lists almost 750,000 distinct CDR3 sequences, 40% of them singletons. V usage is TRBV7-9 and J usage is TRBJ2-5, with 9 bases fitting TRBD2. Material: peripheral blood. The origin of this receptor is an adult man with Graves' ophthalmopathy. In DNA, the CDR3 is TGTGCCAGCAGCTTAGGAGCGGGAGGCAAAGAGACCCAGTACTTC. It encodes CASSLGAGGKETQYF. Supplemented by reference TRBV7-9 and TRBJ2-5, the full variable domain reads DTGVSQNPRHKITKRGQNVTFRCDPISEHNRLYWYRQTLGQGPEFLTYFQNEAQLEKSRLLSDRFSAERPKGSFSTLEIQRTEQGDSAMYLCASSLGAGGKETQYFGPGTRLLVL.